The 11 T cell receptor beta chains reported below all come from one sample, sequenced in a study of T cells after yellow fever vaccination. Using its own MiXCR run on the 5' RACE reads, TCRdb lists one record per CDR3 protein. Altogether a few hundred thousand distinct CDR3 sequences are present, around 4.5% being singletons, with the ten largest covering roughly a fifth. The sequencing here drew on PBMCs, taken 15 days after the yellow fever booster vaccination. These receptors all stem from a man aged 18 to 29 who received the YFV17D yellow fever vaccine.

Ten or more counts support this clonotype. The chain couples TRBV7-3 to TRBJ2-3, with 8 positions matching TRBD2. Germline V lookup: CDR1 SGHTA, CDR2 FQGTGA. The V segment lost 5 bases and the J segment 1 base; nucleotides outside the gene matches: 5. The CDR3 is 15 residues long. CDR3 region: CASSKRGLGTDTQYF. The CDR3 region has the DNA TGTGCCAGCAGCAAGCGGGGGCTCGGCACAGATACGCAGTATTTT.

This rearrangement joins TRBV3-1 to TRBJ2-7; D might be TRBD2 (6 bases). The CDR3 length is 14 residues. The germline V gene has CDR1 LGHDT and CDR2 YNNKEL (reference sequence). The V end was cut by 4 bases, the J end by 4 bases, with 14 bases between. CDR3 amino acids: CASSPTAGTYEQYV. In DNA, the CDR3 is TGTGCCAGCAGCCCGACCGCCGGGACTTACGAGCAGTACGTC.

Ten or more counts support this clonotype. This rearrangement joins TRBV6-5 to TRBJ2-7; 8 bases fit TRBD2. Per the germline V gene, CDR1 is MNHEY and CDR2 is SVGAGI. J was trimmed by 6 bases and V by 6 bases; bases with no gene match: 10. The length of the CDR3 is 14 residues. DNA for the CDR3: TGTGCCAGCAGACCCCCGGGACTAGGGCTCGAGCAGTACTTC. This gives the protein CASRPPGLGLEQYF.

This clonotype was detected only a few times. The rearrangement links TRBV6-2 or TRBV6-3 to TRBJ2-1; 8 positions agree with TRBD2. Germline values: CDR1 MNHEY, CDR2 SVGEGT. The CDR3 has 17 amino acids. After removal of 0 bases from V and 9 bases from J, the junction contained 13 bases not matched to a gene. The DNA for the CDR3 is TGTGCCAGCAGTTACTCGGCGCTAACGGGGGGGCGGCCTGAGCAGTTCTTC. As protein: CASSYSALTGGRPEQFF.

The CDR3 sequence: CASSALGTGDYEQYF. DNA for the CDR3: TGTGCCAGCAGTGCCTTAGGGACAGGGGACTACGAGCAGTACTTC. The chain recombines TRBV6-2 or TRBV6-3 with TRBJ2-7; TRBD1 aligns across 10 bases. Trimming at V came to 5 bases and at J to 3 bases, leaving 7 bases not matched to a gene. This CDR3 is 15 amino acids long. Germline lookup yields CDR1 MNHEY and CDR2 SVGEGT.

This clonotype showed up just a few times. The V call is TRBV11-2, the J call TRBJ2-7; D unclear. V lost 5 bases, J lost 5 bases, and 10 bases lay in between. CDR3 length: 12 amino acids. From germline, CDR1 is SGHAT and CDR2 FQNNGV. The CDR3, as DNA: TGTGCCAGCAGCCCGACGCCCCACGAGCAGTACTTC. Encoded protein: CASSPTPHEQYF.

The sample holds a few counts of this clonotype. The chain combines TRBV25-1 with TRBJ2-6; D unresolved. There are 11 residues in the CDR3. V was trimmed by 7 bases and J by 6 bases, leaving 4 bases between them. Looked up from germline, CDR1 is MGHDK and CDR2 is SYGVNS. CDR3 protein: CASIEANVLTF. The CDR3 coding sequence is TGTGCCAGCATTGAGGCCAACGTCCTGACTTTC.

The chain joins TRBV5-1 to TRBJ2-5, with no clear D. V lost 1 base, J lost 5 bases, and 9 bases lay in between. From germline, CDR1 is SGHRS and CDR2 YFSETQ. CDR3 length equals 13 residues. The CDR3 here is CASSLSVAETQYF. The CDR3 nucleotides read TGCGCCAGCAGCTTGTCTGTGGCGGAGACCCAGTACTTC. Supplemented by reference TRBV5-1 and TRBJ2-5, the full variable domain reads KAGVTQTPRYLIKTRGQQVTLSCSPISGHRSVSWYQQTPGQGLQFLFEYFSETQRNKGNFPGRFSGRQFSNSRSEMNVSTLELGDSALYLCASSLSVAETQYFGPGTRLLVL.

This sequence joins TRBV7-8 and TRBJ1-2, with 10 bases matching TRBD1. The ends lost 5 bases at V and 4 bases at J; junction bases unmatched: 7. Per germline, CDR1 SGHVS and CDR2 FQNEAQ. The CDR3 totals 15 residues. This CDR3 reads CASSIRDRGSYGYTF. CDR3 nucleotides: TGTGCCAGCAGCATCCGGGACAGGGGTAGCTATGGCTACACCTTC.

The chain has TRBV5-6 and TRBJ2-5; 7 bases line up with TRBD2. CDR1 is SGHDT, CDR2 YYEEEE, per germline. This CDR3 comprises 15 residues. V shed 4 bases, J shed 2 bases, and the junction held 8 bases outside the gene matches. The CDR3 loop is CASSLPGLIQETQYF. The CDR3 nucleotides read TGTGCCAGCAGCCTGCCGGGACTAATACAAGAGACCCAGTACTTC.

This clonotype was observed many times. The chain's CDR3 is CASSLGGGTKETQYF. DNA of the CDR3: TGTGCCAGCAGCTTAGGGGGCGGGACAAAAGAGACCCAGTACTTC. The chain has TRBV7-6 and TRBJ2-5; D tentatively fits TRBD1 or TRBD2 (6 bases each). The CDR3 has 15 residues. V lost 1 base, J lost 3 bases, and 12 bases lay in between. CDR1 and CDR2 (germline): SGHVS, FNYEAQ.